This passage covers 7 T cell receptor beta chains from one sample sequenced in a study of cytomegalovirus exposure and HLA in healthy donors. Data came from immunoSEQ multiplex PCR; TCRdb stores just in-frame clones and leaves some out. The sample shows 250,000 to 300,000 clones, around 87% of them seen only once. The sequencing input was PBMCs. These receptors were collected from a woman aged 18-29 years in good health and CMV-seronegative.

This chain connects TRBV6-1 to TRBJ1-1; no clear D. The germline V and J ends were trimmed by 7 bases and 0 bases, with 9 bases remaining between them. Germline CDR1 is MNHNS and CDR2 is SASEGT. CDR3 length: 13 amino acids. DNA for the CDR3: TGTGCCAGCAACTCGGTCATGAACACTGAAGCTTTCTTT. It encodes CASNSVMNTEAFF.

V usage is TRBV28 and J usage is TRBJ2-7; TRBD1 aligns across 8 bases. The CDR3 runs 12 residues. Per germline, CDR1 MDHEN and CDR2 SYDVKM. The junction had 3 bases not matched to a gene; V was cut back by 6 bases and J by 5 bases. The CDR3 DNA reads TGTGCCAGCAGCGACAGGGGTGACGAGCAGTACGTC. Translation gives CASSDRGDEQYV.

The rearrangement joins TRBV7-8 to TRBJ2-7; 10 positions agree with TRBD1. This CDR3 comprises 15 residues. Unmatched junction bases numbered 8, after V lost 5 bases and J lost 4 bases. In germline, CDR1 is SGHVS, CDR2 FQNEAQ. CDR3 loop: CASSRTGGSLYEQYF. The CDR3 DNA reads TGTGCCAGCAGCCGGACAGGGGGTTCGTTGTACGAGCAGTACTTC.

The V call is TRBV6-5, the J call TRBJ2-7; TRBD1 matches at 8 bases. V lost 5 bases, J lost 3 bases, and 3 bases stayed unmatched. Germline CDR1 and CDR2: MNHEY and SVGAGI. The CDR3 contains 13 residues. CDR3 loop: CASSPGTGYEQYV. The DNA for the CDR3 is TGTGCCAGCAGTCCAGGGACAGGCTACGAGCAGTACGTC.

V usage is TRBV6-4 and J usage is TRBJ2-3; D unresolved. Deletions cut 2 bases from V and 4 bases from J, with 10 bases between. The CDR3 has 14 amino acids. The germline V gene encodes CDR1 MRHNA and CDR2 SNTAGT. This CDR3 is CASSDRLNPDTQYF. The CDR3 DNA follows: TGTGCCAGCAGTGACAGACTTAACCCAGATACGCAGTATTTT.

The V gene is TRBV10-1, the J gene TRBJ1-1, with D hard to call. Trimming removed 3 bases at V and 7 bases at J, with 12 bases between. CDR1 WNHNN and CDR2 SYGVQD come from the germline V gene (reference sequence). The CDR3 contains 13 residues. CDR3 nucleotide sequence: TGCGCCAGCAGTGAATTCCCGTCCGGTGAAGCTTTCTTT. This codes for CASSEFPSGEAFF.

This clone occurred once. J is TRBJ2-3 and V is TRBV5-6; 11 bases map to TRBD2. Per the germline V gene, CDR1 is SGHDT and CDR2 is YYEEEE. V lost 5 bases and J lost 4; bases outside the gene matches: 9. The CDR3 runs to 16 residues. The CDR3 DNA sequence: TGTGCCAGCAGGTCCATAGCGGGGGGGCCTTCAGATACGCAGTATTTT. Its protein product is CASRSIAGGPSDTQYF. Using reference TRBV5-6 and TRBJ2-3 for the parts outside the CDR3, the full variable domain is DAGVTQSPTHLIKTRGQQVTLRCSPKSGHDTVSWYQQALGQGPQFIFQYYEEEERQRGNFPDRFSGHQFPNYSSELNVNALLLGDSALYLCASRSIAGGPSDTQYFGPGTRLTVL.